The clone carrying this T cell receptor (beta chain) was seen more than once but under ten times. The CDR3 consists of 17 residues. Germline lookup yields CDR1 WSHSY and CDR2 SAAADI. V gave up 0 bases and J gave up 0 bases; unmatched junction bases: 7. This record comes from a study of T cells after yellow fever vaccination. TCRdb fed the 5' RACE reads into MiXCR, producing one record per CDR3 protein. The profile shows around 310,000 distinct CDR3 sequences, over 8% of them singletons. This specimen was PBMCs, taken on the day of the first yellow fever vaccination. The gene calls are TRBV10-2 and TRBJ2-7; 8 positions match TRBD1. The TCR comes from a man aged 18 to 30 who received the YFV17D yellow fever vaccine. In DNA, the CDR3 is TGCGCCAGCAGTGAGTCATACAGGGGGGCTAGCTCCTACGAGCAGTACTTC. Amino acids: CASSESYRGASSYEQYF.